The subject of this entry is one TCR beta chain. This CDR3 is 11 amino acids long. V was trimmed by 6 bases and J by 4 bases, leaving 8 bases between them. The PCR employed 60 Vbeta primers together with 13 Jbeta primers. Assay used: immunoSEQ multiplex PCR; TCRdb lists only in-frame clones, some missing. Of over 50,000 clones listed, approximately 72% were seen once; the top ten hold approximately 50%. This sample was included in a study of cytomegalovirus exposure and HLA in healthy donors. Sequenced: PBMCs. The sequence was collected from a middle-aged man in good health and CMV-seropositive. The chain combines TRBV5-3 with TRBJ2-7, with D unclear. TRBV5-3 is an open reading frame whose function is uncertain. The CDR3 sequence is CARTPGYEQYF. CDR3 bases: TGTGCCAGAACCCCGGGTTACGAGCAGTACTTC.